This TCR beta chain originates from a study of blood T cell repertoires in COVID-19. Study context: Material from acute and convalescent COVID-19 was sourced from the United States, Italy and Spain. The analysed material was cDNA or gDNA that came from T cells, B-cell-depleted T cells, or PBMCs.

Source study methods: Reference gene primer amplification gave nucleated cell count estimates. TCRdb's table, derived via immunoSEQ multiplex PCR, lists solely in-frame clones and lacks some. V, J and clone size reflect that table, while D and trimming were determined from the DNA. Of fewer than 150,000 clones in the sample, approximately 84% are singletons; the top ten hold over 10%. Trimming cost V 5 bases and J 5 bases, with 7 bases left between them. This CDR3 spans 13 amino acids. The germline V gene encodes CDR1 SGHTA and CDR2 FQGNSA. The TCR originated in a human donor in a cohort sampled during active COVID-19. This rearrangement joins TRBV7-2 to TRBJ1-6; D remains unclear. The specimen sequenced was peripheral blood. The CDR3 sequence: CASSRGNNSPLHF. The CDR3, as DNA: TGTGCCAGCAGCCGAGGAAATAATTCACCCCTCCACTTT.